This T cell receptor beta chain was sequenced in a study of beta chain features in type 1 diabetes listed by TCRdb under 2018. The study in broad terms: Mean age, gender distribution, total cell number and subset yield were not different between patients and healthy donors. In the study, recently diagnosed type 1 diabetes patients and matched healthy donors were compared on the TCRB repertoires of their sorted circulating CD4+ T cell subsets. Naive and central memory subsets were obtained from all 30 or so donors, but regulatory and stem cell-like memory subsets were isolated from only 8 patients and roughly 8 healthy donors. A total of 107,917,701 sorted cells were examined across all samples, and RNA yield correlated strongly with the number of cells per subset.

Note on this clone: The antigen it recognizes is unknown. No clone much larger than this one lies a single base away; base qualities are absent.

The High Capacity cDNA Reverse Transcription Kit was used to reverse transcribe all of the isolated RNA, meaning that expressed TCRB transcripts were what got sequenced. Deep immunoSEQ sequencing was performed on naive, central memory and regulatory T cell samples, with an average of roughly 3.5 million total reads per sample. Sorted cells were lysed in RLT buffer, and RNA was extracted using DNase-treated RNeasy Micro or Mini kits according to cell number. Each cell subset was processed separately to prevent cross-contamination, with patient and healthy donor samples processed together. The immunoSEQ multiplex PCR was used to amplify TCRB sequences from cDNA, yielding 87-bp fragments that span the CDR3 region. Amplicons were sequenced on the Illumina HiSeq platform. In the original analysis: Synthetic template baselines were used to correct PCR bias computationally, reads within Hamming distance 2 were collapsed together, and singletons that could not be merged were discarded. Reads were aligned against IMGT to assign V, D and J genes, CDR3 length and insertions or deletions at six rearrangement sites. Within each subset, clonotype counts were normalized to sorted cell number, and only after that were true diversity and Gini coefficients computed with the tcR R package. The overlap coefficient, calculated on TCRB nucleotide sequences, was used to quantify repertoire sharing. As a proxy for the pre-selection repertoire, out-of-frame TCRB sequences from naive cells were analyzed. Not all clones reach the TCRdb copy of this immuneACCESS table, which keeps in-frame sequences only. Checked studies attribute under half of the gap to unresolved V genes and leave the rest unexplained. V and J calls and clone size are those listed in that table; D and trimming were worked out from the DNA. The table for this sample lists about 230,000 clones; over 8.5% of them were counted only once. The ten largest clones take up just under 0.035% of the sample.

A single peripheral blood draw of approximately 120 mL on average was collected from each donor into heparinised tubes. A BD FACSAria II was used to sort naive, central memory, regulatory and stem cell-like memory CD4+ T cells with a panel that included CD45RO, CCR7, CD25, CD127, CD95 and CD27. All sorted populations exceeded 95% purity. Right away, PBMCs were isolated by Lymphoprep density gradient centrifugation and were stained directly, with no culture step. Samples were stained and sorted in pairs, with one healthy donor and one patient per experiment, so that batch effects were minimized. From cysteine to phenylalanine, the CDR3 is 11 amino acids long. Of all the DNA, just the CDR3 is kept, 33 bases in frame from base 1. CDR1 and CDR2 are read off the germline V gene as MNHNS and SASEGT. V is clipped by 7 bases and J by 6 bases, and the sequence between their germline boundaries is 7 bases long.

What the research found in general, with its limitations: Because the HLA sub-analyses included only small numbers of individuals, any influence of HLA type on TCRB rearrangement was left unresolved. At VDJ recombination sites, type 1 diabetes patients had fewer insertions and more deleted nucleotides, which implies abnormalities in thymic rearrangement. A moderate but significant shortening of TCRB CDR3 length was observed in type 1 diabetes patients in all four CD4+ subsets. Because cDNA rather than genomic DNA was sequenced, highly expressing activated cells could have been over-represented, although no difference in activation and CD3 levels was found between groups. Naive, central memory and regulatory TCRB repertoires appeared more similar among patients than among healthy donors. Shorter templates might be favored by PCR, yet because patient and control samples were amplified and corrected together, any such skew would affect both groups equally.

This receptor was taken from a woman younger than 30 in good health. The chain is assembled from TRBV6-1 and TRBJ1-5; a confident D gene designation cannot be given. What was sequenced was naive CD4+ T cells from blood. The cell subset or site label, as the study defines it: true naive CD4+ T cells. The nucleotides are TGTGCCAGCACCCGGGGTCAGCCCCAGCATTTT. The encoded protein is CASTRGQPQHF.